One and the same sample provided the 6 T cell receptor beta chains below, sequenced in a study of blood T cell repertoires in COVID-19. Measured with immunoSEQ multiplex PCR; TCRdb has only the in-frame clones, and not every one. The repertoire holds under 200,000 clones, around 82% seen once, with under 6.5% in the top ten. The sample comprised PBMCs or T cells enriched from blood (not recorded which). The receptors derive from a woman aged 55-70 years with acute COVID-19.

This clone was detected once. V is TRBV5-6 and J is TRBJ2-3; D is possibly TRBD2 (7 bases). Trimming shortened V by 3 bases and J by 3 bases, and 14 bases separated the two germline ends. The CDR3 has 15 residues. Germline CDR1 reads SGHDT; CDR2 reads YYEEEE. The CDR3 loop is CASSWEGVLTDTQYF. The DNA of the CDR3 is TGTGCCAGCAGCTGGGAGGGGGTGTTGACAGATACGCAGTATTTT.

V gene TRBV7-7 combines with J gene TRBJ2-7, with a tentative D call TRBD2 (6 bases). The CDR3 is 14 residues long. Looked up from germline, CDR1 is SSHAT and CDR2 is FNYEAQ (reference sequence). The germline V and J ends were trimmed by 0 bases and 1 base, with 7 bases remaining between them. CDR3 nucleotides: TGTGCCAGCAGCTTAGCGGAGGGGTCCTACGAGCAGTACTTC. It codes for CASSLAEGSYEQYF. Variable domain in full (rest from reference TRBV7-7 and TRBJ2-7): GAGVSQSPRYKVTKRGQDVTLRCDPISSHATLYWYQQALGQGPEFLTYFNYEAQPDKSGLPSDRFSAERPEGSISTLTIQRTEQRDSAMYRCASSLAEGSYEQYFGPGTRLTVT.

This chain connects TRBV27 to TRBJ1-1; D might be TRBD1 (6 bases). The CDR3 extends over 15 amino acids. Trimming removed 5 bases from V and 0 bases from J, with 13 bases in between. Germline V lookup: CDR1 MNHEY, CDR2 SMNVEV (reference sequence). The CDR3 protein is CASSAGVLMNTEAFF. The DNA of the CDR3 is TGTGCCAGCAGTGCAGGGGTCCTCATGAACACTGAAGCTTTCTTT.

The chain employs TRBV29-1 and TRBJ2-7; 9 bases match TRBD1. The CDR3 has 13 amino acids. V lost 5 bases and J lost 10; bases outside the gene matches: 12. CDR1 is SQVTM and CDR2 is ANQGSEA in the germline V gene. The CDR3 is CSVTGTGRGEQYV. The DNA of the CDR3 is TGCAGCGTTACCGGGACAGGGAGGGGGGAACAGTACGTC.

The V and J genes are TRBV11-2 and TRBJ2-1; TRBD1 matches 8 bases. Germline V gene lookup returns CDR1 SGHAT and CDR2 FQNNGV. J was trimmed by 4 bases and V by 8 bases; bases with no gene match: 1. The CDR3 loop spans 12 amino acids. The DNA of the CDR3 is TGTGCCAGCGACAGGGGTTACAATGAGCAGTTCTTC. Protein product: CASDRGYNEQFF.

V usage is TRBV5-8 and J usage is TRBJ2-3; D perhaps matches TRBD1 (5 bases). Germline values: CDR1 SGHTS, CDR2 YDEGEE. V was cut by 0 bases and J by 2 bases, with 10 bases left in between. The CDR3 extends over 15 amino acids. DNA for the CDR3: TGTGCCAGCAGCTTGGGACAGAGAGACACAGATACGCAGTATTTT. Amino acid sequence: CASSLGQRDTDTQYF.